The sample holds many counts of the clone carrying this TCR beta chain. The sample comes from a study of T cells in Graves' hyperthyroidism and ophthalmopathy. TCR beta CDR3 sequences were amplified from RNA transcripts. The HTBI primer set drove a first-round RT-PCR of the TCR CDR3. TCRdb reprocessed the multiplex PCR reads with MiXCR, giving one entry per CDR3 protein. The sample consists of roughly 560,000 distinct CDR3 sequences, roughly 14% of them appearing once. Diagnoses were established using clinical symptoms, serum thyroxine and TRAb, thyroid ultrasound and orbital computed tomography. V gave up 5 bases and J gave up 0 bases, with 14 bases separating them. This CDR3 region has 14 residues. The germline V gene encodes CDR1 DFQATT and CDR2 SNEGSKA (reference sequence).

V usage is TRBV20-1 and J usage is TRBJ2-7; D call uncertain. This TCR was recovered from a woman aged 40 to 49 with Graves' ophthalmopathy. Source material: blood. CDR3 amino acids: CSAYSELGSYEQYF. The CDR3 DNA sequence: TGCAGTGCTTACAGTGAATTGGGCTCCTACGAGCAGTACTTC.